The 10 T cell receptor beta chains below all came from one sample that was sequenced in a study of CD8 T cells in ankylosing spondylitis. Study conclusions and caveats: In ankylosing spondylitis blood, a motif of roughly 8 highly homologous TCR beta variants appeared characteristic.

From the 5' RACE reads, TCRdb called clonotypes with MiXCR, one entry per CDR3 protein. This table holds 700,000 to 850,000 distinct CDR3 sequences, about 11% found once. Antigens for these TCRs are unknown. The sample comprised blood, either unsorted or a sorted T cell fraction (not recorded which). The receptors derive from a male donor with ankylosing spondylitis.

This clonotype was counted a few times. The chain couples TRBV7-9 to TRBJ2-1; perhaps TRBD1 as D (6 bases). V lost 3 bases and J lost 4, with 13 bases in between. In germline, CDR1 is SEHNR, CDR2 FQNEAQ (reference sequence). The CDR3 is made up of 15 amino acids. Written as DNA, the CDR3 is TGTGCCAGCAGCTTCCGGGACACTTTTTACAATGAGCAGTTCTTC. Translated, it gives CASSFRDTFYNEQFF.

The CDR3 DNA sequence: TGTGCCACCAGCAGAGATAAACTAGCGGGGGTTGAGACCCAGTACTTC. Protein product: CATSRDKLAGVETQYF. V is TRBV15 and J is TRBJ2-5; 11 bases fit TRBD2. Germline CDR1 reads LNHNV; CDR2 reads YYDKDF (reference sequence). This CDR3 comprises 16 residues. V lost 0 bases and J lost 5; bases outside the gene matches: 5.

This chain connects TRBV30 to TRBJ2-1; 12 nucleotides line up with TRBD2. After removal of 2 bases from V and 4 bases from J, the junction contained 6 bases not matched to a gene. The CDR3 is 16 amino acids. From germline, CDR1 is GTSNPN and CDR2 SVGIG (reference sequence). The CDR3 nucleotides read TGTGCCTGGAGTTTACCGGGGACTAGCGGGTACAATGAGCAGTTCTTC. Translating it yields CAWSLPGTSGYNEQFF.

This clonotype was counted a few times. The chain has TRBV20-1 and TRBJ1-2; D possibly corresponds to TRBD1 (5 bases). This CDR3 region has 10 residues. CDR1 and CDR2 from the germline V gene are DFQATT and SNEGSKA (reference sequence). CDR3 nucleotides: TGCAGCAGTGGGGGCTATGGCTACACCTTC. As protein: CSSGGYGYTF.

This rearrangement joins TRBV12-3 or TRBV12-4 to TRBJ1-5; 8 bases agree with TRBD1. The trim removed 8 bases at V and 2 bases at J, leaving 8 bases unmatched. The CDR3 is made up of 15 amino acids. The CDR3 coding sequence is TGTGCCAGCTCCCACCGGACAGGGCGCAATCAGCCCCAGCATTTT. Residues: CASSHRTGRNQPQHF.

This clonotype was counted a few times. This chain joins TRBV19 and TRBJ1-1; perhaps TRBD1 as D (5 bases). Germline V gives CDR1 LNHDA, CDR2 SQIVND (reference sequence). Trimming stripped 7 bases from V and 0 bases from J, with 12 bases between. There are 14 residues in the CDR3. The CDR3 sequence is CASKDGGMNTEAFF. The CDR3 DNA is TGTGCCAGTAAAGATGGGGGGATGAACACTGAAGCTTTCTTT.

This chain uses TRBV20-1 with TRBJ1-4, with D uncertain. The V end was cut by 8 bases, the J end by 4 bases, with 5 bases between. This CDR3 spans 10 amino acids. Germline V gene lookup returns CDR1 DFQATT and CDR2 SNEGSKA (reference sequence). CDR3 DNA sequence: TGCAGTCTCTTTAATGAAAAACTGTTTTTT. Encoded protein: CSLFNEKLFF.

The J gene is TRBJ2-1, the V gene TRBV11-1, with TRBD2 matching 15 bases. With 4 bases clipped from V and 9 bases from J, the junction kept 7 bases outside the gene matches. The germline CDR1 and CDR2 sequences are SGHAT and FQDESV (reference sequence). The CDR3 is 16 amino acids. The CDR3 sequence is CASSYGLAGGPVEQFF. Written as DNA, the CDR3 is TGTGCCAGCAGCTACGGACTAGCGGGGGGGCCGGTTGAGCAGTTCTTC. The whole variable domain, filled in from reference TRBV11-1 and TRBJ2-1, reads EAEVAQSPRYKITEKSQAVAFWCDPISGHATLYWYRQILGQGPELLVQFQDESVVDDSQLPKDRFSAERLKGVDSTLKIQPAELGDSAMYLCASSYGLAGGPVEQFFGPGTRLTVL.

This clonotype was counted only a few times. The DNA of the CDR3 is TGTGCCAGGGGCGATTACTCTGGAAACACCATATATTTT. Protein: CARGDYSGNTIYF. The rearrangement links TRBV2 to TRBJ1-3; unclear D gene. Germline values: CDR1 SNHLY, CDR2 FYNNEI. The CDR3 sequence is 13 residues long. V was cut by 9 bases and J by 0 bases, with 9 bases left in between.

This clonotype was seen more than once but under ten times. The V gene is TRBV9, the J gene TRBJ1-4; D remains unclear. Germline V lookup: CDR1 SGDLS, CDR2 YYNGEE. The length of the CDR3 is 15 residues. Trimming pared 0 bases from V and 7 bases from J, leaving 13 bases between. CDR3 in DNA: TGTGCCAGCAGCGTAGCCCAATACCCCGGTGAAAAACTGTTTTTT. It encodes CASSVAQYPGEKLFF.